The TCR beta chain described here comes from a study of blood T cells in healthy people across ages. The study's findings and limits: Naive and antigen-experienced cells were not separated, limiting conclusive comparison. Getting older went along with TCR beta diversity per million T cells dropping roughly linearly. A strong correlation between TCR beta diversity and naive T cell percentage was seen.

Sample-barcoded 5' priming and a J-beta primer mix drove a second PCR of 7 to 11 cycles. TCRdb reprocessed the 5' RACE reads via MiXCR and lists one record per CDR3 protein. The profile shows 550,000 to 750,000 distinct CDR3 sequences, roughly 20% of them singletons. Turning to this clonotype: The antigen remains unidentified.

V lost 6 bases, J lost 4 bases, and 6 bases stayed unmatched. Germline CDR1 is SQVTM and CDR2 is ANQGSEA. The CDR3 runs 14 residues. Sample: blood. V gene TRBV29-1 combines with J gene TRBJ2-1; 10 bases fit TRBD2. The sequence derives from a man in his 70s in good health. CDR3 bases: TGCAGCGTGGAGGGACTAGCGAATTACAATGAGCAGTTCTTC. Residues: CSVEGLANYNEQFF.